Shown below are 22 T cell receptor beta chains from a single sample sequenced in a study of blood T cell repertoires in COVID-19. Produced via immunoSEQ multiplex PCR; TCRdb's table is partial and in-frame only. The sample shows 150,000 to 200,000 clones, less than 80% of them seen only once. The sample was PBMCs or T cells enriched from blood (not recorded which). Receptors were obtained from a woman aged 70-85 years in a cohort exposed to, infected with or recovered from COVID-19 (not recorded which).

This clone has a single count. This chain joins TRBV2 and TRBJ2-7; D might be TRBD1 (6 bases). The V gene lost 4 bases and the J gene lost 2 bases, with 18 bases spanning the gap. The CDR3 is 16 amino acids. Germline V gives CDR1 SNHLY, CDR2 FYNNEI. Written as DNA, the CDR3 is TGTGCCAGCAGTGGACGCGCGGACAGACATACCTACGAGCAGTACTTC. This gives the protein CASSGRADRHTYEQYF.

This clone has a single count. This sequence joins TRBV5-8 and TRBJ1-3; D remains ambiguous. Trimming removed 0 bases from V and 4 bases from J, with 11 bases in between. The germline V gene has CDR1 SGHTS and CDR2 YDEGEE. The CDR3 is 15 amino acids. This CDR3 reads CASSLVSGEGNTIYF. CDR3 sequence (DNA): TGTGCCAGCAGCTTGGTTTCCGGGGAAGGAAACACCATATATTTT.

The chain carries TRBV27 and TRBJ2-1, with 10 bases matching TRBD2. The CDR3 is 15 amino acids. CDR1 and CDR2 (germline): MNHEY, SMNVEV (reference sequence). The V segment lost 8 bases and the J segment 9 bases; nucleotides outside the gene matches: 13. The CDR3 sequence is CASSGTSAGKGEQFF. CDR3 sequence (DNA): TGTGCCAGCTCCGGGACTAGCGCGGGGAAGGGTGAGCAGTTCTTC.

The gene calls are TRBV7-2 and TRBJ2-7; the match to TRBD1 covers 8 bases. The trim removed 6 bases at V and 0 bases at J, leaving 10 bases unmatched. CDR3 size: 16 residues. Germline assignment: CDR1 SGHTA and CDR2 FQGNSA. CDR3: CASRLRTGPSSYEQYF. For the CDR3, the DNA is TGTGCCAGCAGGTTACGGACAGGGCCAAGCTCCTACGAGCAGTACTTC.

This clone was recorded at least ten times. CDR3 nucleotide sequence: TGTGCCAGCAGTTTTGTTGCGGGCACAGATACGCAGTATTTT. Encoded protein: CASSFVAGTDTQYF. This chain links TRBV28 with TRBJ2-3; D remains ambiguous. V was shortened by 3 bases and J by 1 base, with 8 bases between the two germline ends. CDR3 length: 14 amino acids. Germline values: CDR1 MDHEN, CDR2 SYDVKM.

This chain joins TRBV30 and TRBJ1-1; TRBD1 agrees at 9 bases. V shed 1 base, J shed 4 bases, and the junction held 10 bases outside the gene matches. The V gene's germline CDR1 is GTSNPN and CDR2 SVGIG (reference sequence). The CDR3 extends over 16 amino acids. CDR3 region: CAWSAGTGTGSTEAFF. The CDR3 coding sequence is TGTGCCTGGAGTGCCGGTACCGGGACAGGGTCCACTGAAGCTTTCTTT.

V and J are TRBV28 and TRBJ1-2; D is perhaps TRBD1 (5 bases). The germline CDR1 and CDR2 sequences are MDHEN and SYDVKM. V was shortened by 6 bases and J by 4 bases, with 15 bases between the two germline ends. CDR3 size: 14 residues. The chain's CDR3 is CASRSTGNLYGYTF. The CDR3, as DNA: TGTGCCAGCAGGTCCACAGGAAATCTCTATGGCTACACCTTC.

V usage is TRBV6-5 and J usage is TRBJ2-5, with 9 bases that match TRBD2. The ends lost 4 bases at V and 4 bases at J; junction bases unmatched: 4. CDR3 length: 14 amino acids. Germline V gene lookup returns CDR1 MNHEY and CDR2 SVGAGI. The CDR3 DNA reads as TGTGCCAGCAGTTCGGGACTAGCTCGAGAGACCCAGTACTTC. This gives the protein CASSSGLARETQYF.

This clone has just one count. The CDR3 reads CASSQGPGGGKTQYF. CDR3 nucleotide sequence: TGTGCCAGCAGCCAAGGCCCGGGAGGGGGGAAGACCCAGTACTTC. The gene calls are TRBV11-3 and TRBJ2-5, with 8 nucleotides matching TRBD2. Germline CDR1 SGHNT, CDR2 YENEEA. The V segment lost 5 bases and the J segment 6 bases; nucleotides outside the gene matches: 11. CDR3 length equals 15 residues.

CDR3 in DNA: TGTGCCAGCAGCCAAGATGTACTTCATACGCAGTATTTT. Residues: CASSQDVLHTQYF. This chain joins TRBV3-1 (or the pseudogene TRBV3-2) and TRBJ2-3, with D unresolved. V was shortened by 0 bases and J by 7 bases, with 8 bases between the two germline ends. The CDR3 length is 13 residues. Germline values: CDR1 LGHDT, CDR2 YNNKEL (reference sequence).

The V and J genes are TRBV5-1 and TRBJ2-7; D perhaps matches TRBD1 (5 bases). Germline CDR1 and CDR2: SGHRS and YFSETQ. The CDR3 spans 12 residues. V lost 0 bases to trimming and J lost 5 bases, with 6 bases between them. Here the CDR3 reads CASSLDRNEQYF. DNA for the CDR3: TGCGCCAGCAGCTTGGACAGGAACGAGCAGTACTTC.

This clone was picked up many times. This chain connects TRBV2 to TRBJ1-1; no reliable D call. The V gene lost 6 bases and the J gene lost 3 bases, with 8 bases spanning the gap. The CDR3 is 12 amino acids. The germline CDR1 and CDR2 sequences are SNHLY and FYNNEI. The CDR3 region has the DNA TGTGCCAGCAGAGTCCCGGACACTGAAGCTTTCTTT. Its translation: CASRVPDTEAFF.

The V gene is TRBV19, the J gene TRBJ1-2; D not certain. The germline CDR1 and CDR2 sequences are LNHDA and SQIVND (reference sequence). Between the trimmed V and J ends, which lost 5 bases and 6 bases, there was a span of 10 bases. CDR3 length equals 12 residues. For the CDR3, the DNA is TGTGCCAGTAGTGAGGAAGCGCATGGCTACACCTTC. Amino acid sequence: CASSEEAHGYTF.

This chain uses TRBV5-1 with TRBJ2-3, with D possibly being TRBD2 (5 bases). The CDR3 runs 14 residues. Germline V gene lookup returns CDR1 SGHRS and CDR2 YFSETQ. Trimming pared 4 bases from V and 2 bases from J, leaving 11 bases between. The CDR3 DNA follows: TGCGCCAGCAGCCTTACGACTAACACAGATACGCAGTATTTT. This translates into CASSLTTNTDTQYF.

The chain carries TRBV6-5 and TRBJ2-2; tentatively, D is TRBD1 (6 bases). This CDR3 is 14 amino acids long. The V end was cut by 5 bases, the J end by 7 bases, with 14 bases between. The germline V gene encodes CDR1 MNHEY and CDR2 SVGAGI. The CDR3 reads CASSLDRFFGELFF. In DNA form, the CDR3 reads TGTGCCAGCAGTCTCGACAGGTTCTTCGGGGAGCTGTTTTTT.

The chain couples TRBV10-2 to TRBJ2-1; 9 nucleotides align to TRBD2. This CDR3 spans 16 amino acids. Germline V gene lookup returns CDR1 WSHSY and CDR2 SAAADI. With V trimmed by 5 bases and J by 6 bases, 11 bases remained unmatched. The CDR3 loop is CASSISRGRATNEQFF. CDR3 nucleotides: TGCGCCAGCAGTATATCCCGCGGGAGGGCCACCAATGAGCAGTTCTTC.

CDR3 region: CASSGRTGRDTQYF. CDR3 bases: TGTGCCAGCTCAGGAAGAACAGGGAGAGATACGCAGTATTTT. The chain employs TRBV18 and TRBJ2-3, with D perhaps matching TRBD1 (6 bases). The CDR3 is 14 residues long. V lost 5 bases and J lost 5, with 14 bases in between. CDR1 is KGHSH and CDR2 is LQKENI in the germline V gene.

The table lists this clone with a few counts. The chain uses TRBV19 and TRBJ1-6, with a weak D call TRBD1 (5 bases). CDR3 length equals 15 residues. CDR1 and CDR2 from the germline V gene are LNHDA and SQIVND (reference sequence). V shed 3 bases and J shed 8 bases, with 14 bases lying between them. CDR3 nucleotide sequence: TGTGCCAGTAGTATGGGGGGGACGCGGGATTCACCCCTCCACTTT. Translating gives CASSMGGTRDSPLHF.

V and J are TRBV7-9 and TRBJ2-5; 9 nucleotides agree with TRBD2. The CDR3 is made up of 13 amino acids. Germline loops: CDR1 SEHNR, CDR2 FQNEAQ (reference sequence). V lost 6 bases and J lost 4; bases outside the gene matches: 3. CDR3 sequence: CASRGTSRETQYF. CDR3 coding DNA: TGTGCCAGCAGGGGGACTAGCCGAGAGACCCAGTACTTC.

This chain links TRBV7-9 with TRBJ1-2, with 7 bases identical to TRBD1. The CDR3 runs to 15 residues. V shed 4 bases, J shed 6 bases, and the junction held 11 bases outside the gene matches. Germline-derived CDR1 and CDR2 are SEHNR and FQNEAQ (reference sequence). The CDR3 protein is CASSSPGQSKDGYTF. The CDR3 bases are TGTGCCAGCAGCTCTCCGGGACAGTCGAAAGATGGCTACACCTTC.

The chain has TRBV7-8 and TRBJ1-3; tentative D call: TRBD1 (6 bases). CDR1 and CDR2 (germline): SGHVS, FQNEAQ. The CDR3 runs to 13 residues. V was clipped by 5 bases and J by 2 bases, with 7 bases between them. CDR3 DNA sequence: TGTGCCAGCAGCCAGGGGCCTGGAAACACCATATATTTT. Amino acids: CASSQGPGNTIYF.

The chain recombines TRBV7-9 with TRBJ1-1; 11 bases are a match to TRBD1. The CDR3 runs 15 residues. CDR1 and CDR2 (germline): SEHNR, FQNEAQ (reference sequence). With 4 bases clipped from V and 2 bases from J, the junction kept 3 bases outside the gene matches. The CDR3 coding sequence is TGTGCCAGCAGCTCCGGACAGGGGGCCAACACTGAAGCTTTCTTT. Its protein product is CASSSGQGANTEAFF.